The 5 T cell receptor beta chains listed next were all sequenced from one sample in a study of T-cell reconstitution after alpha-beta-depleted transplantation in children (TCRdb year 2016). The intended sense of this specimen's treatment or condition label: allogeneic hematopoietic cell transplantation with graft depleted of TCRalphabeta T cells and CD19 B cells. The library was produced with PCR. The instrument given in TCRdb is Illumina HiSeq 2500. TCR libraries were prepared with molecular barcoding, using unique molecular identifiers to normalize TCRbeta repertoire quantification. TCRdb passed the public sequencing reads through fastp at Q25 and MiXCR, retaining productive beta sequences. Entries are consolidated by CDR3 protein sequence, retaining the most common genes and DNA. The sample contains 200,000 or so distinct CDR3 sequences, approximately 6% of them found a single time. Around 4.3% of the sample comes from the top ten.

Sequenced material: PBMCs, taken before TCRalphabeta/CD19-depleted stem cell transplant. The source is a girl under three years old with combined immunodeficiency, due to receive a stem cell transplant.

This clonotype has a count of ten or more. The V call is TRBV12-3 or TRBV12-4, the J call TRBJ1-1, with TRBD1 as a possible D gene (5 bases). Trimming took off 4 bases at V and 5 bases at J, with 11 bases between the two ends. The CDR3 has 13 amino acids. CDR3 bases: TGTGCCAGCAGTTGGGGCGGGCGTACTGAAGCTTTCTTT. As protein: CASSWGGRTEAFF.

CDR3 sequence: CASSPLETAANEQFF. The DNA for the CDR3 is TGTGCCAGCAGCCCCCTCGAGACAGCGGCCAATGAGCAGTTCTTC. The genes are TRBV9 and TRBJ2-1; D tentatively fits TRBD1 or TRBD2 (5 bases each). The germline gives CDR1 SGDLS, CDR2 YYNGEE. The CDR3 is 15 residues long. The V end lost 4 bases, the J end lost 6 bases, and 17 bases lay between the germline ends. The complete variable domain, with remaining parts taken from reference TRBV9 and TRBJ2-1, reads DSGVTQTPKHLITATGQRVTLRCSPRSGDLSVYWYQQSLDQGLQFLIQYYNGEERAKGNILERFSAQQFPDLHSELNLSSLELGDSALYFCASSPLETAANEQFFGPGTRLTVL.

The chain joins TRBV5-1 to TRBJ2-5; 12 bases are shared with TRBD2. CDR3 size: 15 residues. Looked up from germline, CDR1 is SGHRS and CDR2 is YFSETQ. Unmatched junction bases numbered 5, after V lost 4 bases and J lost 4 bases. CDR3 DNA: TGCGCCAGCAGCCCACTGACTAGCGGGAGAGAGACCCAGTACTTC. Translating it yields CASSPLTSGRETQYF. The variable domain in full, completed from reference TRBV5-1 and TRBJ2-5, reads KAGVTQTPRYLIKTRGQQVTLSCSPISGHRSVSWYQQTPGQGLQFLFEYFSETQRNKGNFPGRFSGRQFSNSRSEMNVSTLELGDSALYLCASSPLTSGRETQYFGPGTRLLVL.

At least ten counts were recorded for this clonotype. CDR3 bases: TGTGCCAGCAGCCAGACAGGGCCGTTAATCCCGAGCTCCTACAATGAGCAGTTCTTC. Protein sequence: CASSQTGPLIPSSYNEQFF. The V call is TRBV6-2 or TRBV6-3, the J call TRBJ2-1, with TRBD1 matching 7 bases. The CDR3 runs 19 residues. The germline gives CDR1 MNHEY, CDR2 SVGEGT. The trim removed 6 bases at V and 0 bases at J, leaving 17 bases unmatched.

This sequence joins TRBV12-3 or TRBV12-4 and TRBJ2-2; D call uncertain. V lost 5 bases and J lost 6, with 10 bases in between. CDR3 length: 13 residues. CDR3 DNA: TGTGCCAGCAGTGGACGAGGTCCCGGGGAGCTGTTTTTT. This encodes CASSGRGPGELFF.